A selection of T cell receptor beta chains follows, all from one sample in a study of blood T cell repertoires in COVID-19. Measured with immunoSEQ multiplex PCR; TCRdb has only the in-frame clones, and not every one. The profile shows 200,000 to 250,000 clones, 80% to 85% of them singletons. Source material: peripheral blood. The receptors were gathered from a woman at least 80 years old with COVID-19, enrolled during active disease. Each CDR3 is given with its conserved first and last residue. The D gene is left open where the match is weak. For some rows the clone size is stated as once, few or many, or as a class when expanded; others skip it.

d_call	clone_size	cdr3_length	v_call	j_call	cdr3_aa	cdr3_nt
TRBD2	once	14	TRBV20-1	TRBJ2-7	CSASSGTITYEQYF	TGCAGTGCTAGTAGCGGGACTATAACCTACGAGCAGTACTTC
TRBD2	NA	15	TRBV9	TRBJ2-1	CASSVAGVSGNEQFF	TGTGCCAGCAGCGTCGCGGGAGTTTCGGGCAATGAGCAGTTCTTC
NA	NA	15	TRBV3-1/TRBV3-2	TRBJ2-1	CASSQERGRDNEQFF	TGTGCCAGCAGCCAAGAGCGGGGCCGGGACAATGAGCAGTTCTTC
TRBD2	once	17	TRBV29-1	TRBJ2-1	CSVDLYPGTSKPPAQFF	TGCAGCGTAGACCTCTACCCCGGGACTAGTAAGCCCCCGGCTCAGTTCTTC
TRBD1	NA	18	TRBV6-6	TRBJ1-5	CASSPPGQGVRSNQPQHF	TGTGCCAGCAGTCCCCCGGGACAGGGGGTGCGGAGCAATCAGCCCCAGCATTTT
TRBD2	NA	16	TRBV3-1/TRBV3-2	TRBJ2-5	CASSQAGTSGQETQYF	TGTGCCAGCAGCCAAGCAGGGACTAGCGGACAAGAGACCCAGTACTTC
NA	once	14	TRBV19	TRBJ1-1	CASSARVERTEAFF	TGTGCCAGTAGTGCCAGGGTTGAGAGGACTGAAGCTTTCTTT
NA	once	15	TRBV4-2	TRBJ2-3	CASSQEGGNTDTQYF	TGTGCCAGCAGCCAAGAAGGAGGGAATACAGATACGCAGTATTTT
TRBD1	NA	12	TRBV2	TRBJ2-5	CAGGTAQETQYF	TGTGCCGGTGGGACAGCCCAAGAGACCCAGTACTTC
NA	NA	17	TRBV5-1	TRBJ1-2	CASSSQGGTVPNYGYTF	TGCGCCAGCAGCTCCCAAGGCGGGACGGTCCCTAACTATGGCTACACCTTC
TRBD1	once	14	TRBV11-3	TRBJ2-4	CASSSGQGKNIQYF	TGTGCCAGCAGCTCGGGACAGGGGAAAAACATTCAGTACTTC
NA	NA	16	TRBV19	TRBJ2-1	CASSIDRWGLYNEQFF	TGTGCCAGTAGTATAGATCGCTGGGGGCTTTACAATGAGCAGTTCTTC
NA	NA	16	TRBV30	TRBJ1-2	CAWSTTRPGRVYGYTF	TGTGCCTGGAGTACGACTCGCCCCGGGCGGGTGTATGGCTACACCTTC
NA	NA	14	TRBV30	TRBJ2-4	CAWSPRVAKNIQYF	TGTGCCTGGAGCCCTCGGGTAGCCAAAAACATTCAGTACTTC
NA	few	13	TRBV12-3/TRBV12-4	TRBJ1-2	CASSSGHFYGYTF	TGTGCCAGCAGTTCCGGACACTTCTATGGCTACACCTTC
NA	NA	13	TRBV5-1	TRBJ2-1	CASSFQGDNEQFF	TGCGCCAGCAGCTTCCAGGGCGACAATGAGCAGTTCTTC
TRBD2	NA	17	TRBV5-6	TRBJ2-6	CASSPYGGGTGANVLTF	TGTGCCAGCAGCCCCTATGGGGGGGGGACTGGGGCCAACGTCCTGACTTTC
NA	NA	15	TRBV6-5	TRBJ1-5	CASSRNGQLSRPQHF	TGTGCCAGCAGCCGAAATGGACAGTTAAGTCGGCCCCAGCATTTT
NA	NA	16	TRBV11-2	TRBJ1-4	CASRPTTGLMSEKLFF	TGTGCCAGCAGACCCACTACAGGGCTTATGAGTGAAAAACTGTTTTTT
NA	NA	16	TRBV5-1	TRBJ2-5	CASSFPTTAVKETQYF	TGCGCCAGCAGCTTTCCGACGACAGCCGTGAAAGAGACCCAGTACTTC
TRBD1	few	16	TRBV7-9	TRBJ1-2	CASSSFRDRGLPGYTF	TGTGCCAGCAGCTCATTTAGAGACAGGGGGCTCCCTGGCTACACCTTC
TRBD1	NA	15	TRBV4-3	TRBJ2-3	CASSQTGGGTDTQYF	TGCGCCAGCAGCCAGACAGGGGGTGGCACAGATACGCAGTATTTT
NA	few	15	TRBV18	TRBJ1-6	CASSLQWTANSPLHF	TGTGCCAGCTCGCTCCAATGGACAGCAAATTCACCCCTCCACTTT
NA	NA	15	TRBV27	TRBJ1-2	CASSPPGESVHGYTF	TGTGCCAGCTCCCCCCCAGGGGAATCGGTCCATGGCTACACCTTC
NA	NA	14	TRBV19	TRBJ2-1	CASSLSTGYSEQFF	TGTGCCAGTAGCCTATCAACAGGATACAGTGAGCAGTTCTTC
NA	few	12	TRBV10-3	TRBJ1-1	CAISTGFTEAFF	TGTGCCATCTCAACAGGTTTCACTGAAGCTTTCTTT
TRBD1	NA	14	TRBV28	TRBJ1-1	CASSFLGFDRGAFF	TGTGCCAGCAGTTTTTTAGGTTTTGACAGGGGAGCTTTCTTT
NA	NA	15	TRBV6-5	TRBJ1-1	CASNAPGSRNTEAFF	TGTGCCAGCAACGCTCCAGGGTCGAGGAACACTGAAGCTTTCTTT
TRBD1	NA	16	TRBV7-6	TRBJ2-7	CASSPEGTGMPQEQYF	TGTGCCAGCAGCCCCGAGGGGACAGGGATGCCCCAGGAGCAGTACTTC
TRBD2	few	16	TRBV7-2	TRBJ2-3	CASSPQSTSGTDTQYF	TGTGCCAGCAGCCCGCAATCGACTAGCGGGACAGATACGCAGTATTTT
TRBD1	NA	12	TRBV12-3/TRBV12-4	TRBJ1-1	CASRTGGTEAFF	TGTGCCAGCAGGACAGGGGGTACTGAAGCTTTCTTT
NA	NA	13	TRBV7-2	TRBJ1-2	CASSSHLSGHRFF	TGTGCCAGCAGTTCCCATCTTTCCGGACATAGGTTCTTC
NA	NA	15	TRBV6-5	TRBJ2-7	CASSYDGGNYYEQYF	TGTGCCAGCAGCTACGACGGCGGAAACTACTACGAGCAGTACTTC
TRBD1	NA	16	TRBV5-1	TRBJ1-1	CASSLTGELMNTEAFF	TGCGCCAGCAGCTTGACAGGGGAACTAATGAACACTGAAGCTTTCTTT
NA	NA	15	TRBV2	TRBJ1-5	CASRTTGVSNQPQHF	TGTGCCAGCAGGACGACAGGCGTGAGCAATCAGCCCCAGCATTTT
NA	few	13	TRBV10-1	TRBJ1-5	CASSESGNQPQHF	TGCGCCAGCAGTGAGAGCGGGAATCAGCCCCAGCATTTT
NA	NA	15	TRBV5-1	TRBJ1-1	CASSLEKNRAAEAFF	TGCGCCAGCAGCCTGGAAAAAAACAGGGCGGCTGAAGCTTTCTTT
NA	NA	15	TRBV19	TRBJ1-5	CASSHGQNQWQPQHF	TGTGCCAGTAGTCATGGGCAGAATCAGTGGCAGCCCCAGCATTTT
NA	NA	20	TRBV5-5	TRBJ2-1	CASSLWFLGFPQSSYNEQFF	TGTGCCAGCAGCTTGTGGTTTCTCGGGTTTCCCCAGAGCTCCTACAATGAGCAGTTCTTC
TRBD2	NA	16	TRBV15	TRBJ2-2	CATSRLAGGGTGELFF	TGTGCCACCAGCAGACTCGCGGGGGGAGGCACCGGGGAGCTGTTTTTT
TRBD1	NA	16	TRBV9	TRBJ1-1	CASSPRDRVGNTEAFF	TGTGCCAGCAGCCCCCGGGACAGGGTCGGGAACACTGAAGCTTTCTTT
NA	many	13	TRBV7-2	TRBJ2-1	CASSLGRFNEQFF	TGTGCCAGCAGCTTAGGGAGGTTCAATGAGCAGTTCTTC
NA	NA	15	TRBV5-1	TRBJ2-1	CASRNRPSSYNEQFF	TGCGCCAGCAGGAACCGTCCGAGCTCCTACAATGAGCAGTTCTTC
TRBD1	NA	16	TRBV19	TRBJ2-4	CASTPSGTGVKNIQYF	TGTGCCAGTACCCCCTCGGGGACAGGGGTCAAAAACATTCAGTACTTC
NA	NA	14	TRBV7-8	TRBJ1-1	CASSLTVMNTEAFF	TGTGCCAGCAGCTTGACAGTCATGAACACTGAAGCTTTCTTT
NA	NA	13	TRBV7-9	TRBJ1-1	CASSPSGNTEAFF	TGTGCCAGCAGTCCCTCGGGGAACACTGAAGCTTTCTTT
NA	NA	14	TRBV27	TRBJ2-2	CASSSRLNTGELFF	TGTGCCAGCAGTTCGAGGCTAAACACCGGGGAGCTGTTTTTT
NA	many	16	TRBV30	TRBJ1-6	CAWTRGGSSYNSPLHF	TGTGCCTGGACAAGAGGAGGGAGCTCCTATAATTCACCCCTCCACTTT
TRBD1	NA	14	TRBV5-4	TRBJ2-2	CASSPGGYTGELFF	TGTGCCAGCAGCCCAGGGGGTTACACCGGGGAGCTGTTTTTT
NA	NA	15	TRBV18	TRBJ1-3	CASPGSGHSGNTIYF	TGTGCCAGCCCCGGGTCGGGACACTCTGGAAACACCATATATTTT
NA	NA	14	TRBV6-5	TRBJ1-1	CATTTGGRRTEAFF	TGTGCCACAACCACGGGGGGGCGGAGGACTGAAGCTTTCTTT
NA	NA	15	TRBV19	TRBJ1-6	CASSNTGTSGSPLHF	TGTGCCAGTAGTAATACAGGGACCAGCGGCTCACCCCTCCACTTT
TRBD1	few	14	TRBV5-1	TRBJ2-1	CASKQGTGTNEQFF	TGCGCCAGCAAGCAGGGGACAGGGACAAATGAGCAGTTCTTC
TRBD1	NA	16	TRBV6-2/TRBV6-3	TRBJ2-2	CASSRVGTGYTGELFF	TGTGCCAGCAGTCGGGTAGGGACAGGGTACACCGGGGAGCTGTTTTTT